Here is one TCR beta chain with its context. No cognate antigen has been identified for it. Per-base qualities were not stored, and no clone one base away is much larger. The donors were included in the validation cohort of some 120 subjects, a group kept apart from the roughly 670-subject first cohort. The library came from the immunoSEQ multiplex PCR assay. The authors processed their data as follows. To diagnose cytomegalovirus status from the catalog of TCR beta chain sequences, a statistical classification framework was built. Drawn from immuneACCESS, this table holds only the in-frame rearrangements with V and J called that TCRdb kept. Clones are partly lost; checked studies trace under half to an unresolved V gene and leave the rest unexplained. The D gene and trimming were derived from the DNA, and the V and J assignments and clone size from that table. The sample table shows about 110,000 clones, and about 92% are seen once. Of the sample, about 1.9% is held by the ten largest clones.

The data stem from a study of cytomegalovirus exposure and HLA in healthy donors (dated by TCRdb to 2015 to 2018). At the level of the whole study: According to a later analysis, one platform produced both the roughly 110 validation repertoires and the roughly 650 repertoires of the first cohort. The study was designed to test whether signatures of past pathogen exposure could be identified by cataloging public T cell receptors. A separate validation cohort of 100 to 150 different subjects was used in addition to the roughly 670-subject first cohort. To predict cytomegalovirus infection status, the study brought together high-throughput TCR immunosequencing, statistical association of individual TCRs with disease status, and machine learning.

The investigation overall reported the following: The authors suggested that the approach could potentially be generalized to other disease states and immunological phenotypes. The validation cohort had no HLA typing available for a later analysis, so co-occurrence within that cohort was assessed over all 120 or so repertoires. In vitro tests confirmed that a few of the cytomegalovirus-associated TCR beta chains recognize cytomegalovirus antigens. Across donors, most TCR sequences were observed very rarely, whereas some public TCRs were present in many individuals. Cytomegalovirus status was reported to be diagnosed by the classifier with high specificity and sensitivity in both the original and validation cohorts. The study gave a list of some 150 TCR beta chains associated with cytomegalovirus. In a later analysis, TCRs clustered in the first cohort were found to also tend to co-occur in the roughly 130 validation repertoires, with 85% to 95% of cluster scores above 0.

Sequenced input: PBMCs. This TCR was sampled from a woman aged 18-35 years in good health and CMV-seronegative.

The nucleotides are TGTGCCTGGAGTGTAAGAGGGGGCGGGGAAAAACTGTTTTTT. This sequence encodes CAWSVRGGGEKLFF. Recombination linked TRBV30 to TRBJ1-4; 7 nucleotides in the junction match TRBD1. Ends trimmed: V by 0 bases, J by 8 bases; bases unmatched to a gene: 6. The CDR3 spans 14 residues, from the cysteine through the phenylalanine. Of all the DNA, just the CDR3 is kept, 42 bases in frame from base 1. The germline V gene (reference sequence) yields GTSNPN for CDR1 and SVGIG for CDR2.